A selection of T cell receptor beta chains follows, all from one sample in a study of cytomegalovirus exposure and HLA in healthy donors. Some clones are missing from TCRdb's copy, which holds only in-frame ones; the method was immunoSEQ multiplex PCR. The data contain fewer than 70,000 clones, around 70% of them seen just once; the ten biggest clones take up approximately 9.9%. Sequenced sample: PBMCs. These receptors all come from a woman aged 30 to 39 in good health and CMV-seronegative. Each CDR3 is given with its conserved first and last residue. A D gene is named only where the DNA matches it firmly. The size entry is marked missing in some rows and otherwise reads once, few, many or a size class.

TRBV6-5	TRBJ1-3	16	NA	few	CASSSDSLLAGNTIYF	TGTGCCAGCAGTTCGGACAGCCTGCTCGCTGGAAACACCATATATTTT
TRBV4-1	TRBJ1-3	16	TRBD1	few	CASSQTDRVSGNTIYF	TGCGCCAGCAGCCAAACCGACAGGGTCTCTGGAAACACCATATATTTT
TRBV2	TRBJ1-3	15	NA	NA	CASIPRQGSGNTIYF	TGTGCCAGCATCCCCCGGCAGGGCTCTGGAAACACCATATATTTT
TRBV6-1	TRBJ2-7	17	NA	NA	CASSEPARTTSPYEQYF	TGTGCCAGCAGTGAACCGGCGCGGACAACCTCACCCTACGAGCAGTACTTC
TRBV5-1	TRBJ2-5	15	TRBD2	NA	CASSLGTSAKETQYF	TGCGCCAGCAGCTTGGGGACTAGCGCTAAAGAGACCCAGTACTTC
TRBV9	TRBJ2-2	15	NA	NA	CASSVATGFAGELFF	TGTGCCAGCAGCGTAGCTACAGGATTTGCCGGGGAGCTGTTTTTT
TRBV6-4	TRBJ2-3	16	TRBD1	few	CASSDGRPGGADTQYF	TGTGCCAGCAGTGACGGCCGCCCAGGGGGCGCAGATACGCAGTATTTT
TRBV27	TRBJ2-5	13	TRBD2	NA	CASRIPGGETQYF	TGTGCCAGCAGGATCCCGGGGGGAGAGACCCAGTACTTC
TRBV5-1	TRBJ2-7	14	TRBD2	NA	CASSLSGASYEQYF	TGCGCCAGCAGCTTGAGCGGGGCCTCCTACGAGCAGTACTTC
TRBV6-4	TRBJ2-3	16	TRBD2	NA	CASSENSGGASDTQYF	TGTGCCAGCAGCGAAAATAGCGGGGGGGCCTCAGATACGCAGTATTTT
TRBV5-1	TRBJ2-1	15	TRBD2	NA	CASSLYPSGRNEQFF	TGCGCCAGCAGCTTGTACCCTAGCGGGCGCAATGAGCAGTTCTTC
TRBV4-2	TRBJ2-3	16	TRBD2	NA	CASSQASARGTDTQYF	TGTGCCAGCAGCCAGGCATCGGCGCGGGGGACAGATACGCAGTATTTT
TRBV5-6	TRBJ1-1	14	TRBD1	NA	CASSPITGVTEAFF	TGTGCCAGCAGCCCGATAACAGGGGTCACTGAAGCTTTCTTT
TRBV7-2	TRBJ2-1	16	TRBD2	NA	CASSPNRAGGPGEQFF	TGTGCCAGCAGCCCCAATCGGGCGGGGGGGCCAGGTGAGCAGTTCTTC